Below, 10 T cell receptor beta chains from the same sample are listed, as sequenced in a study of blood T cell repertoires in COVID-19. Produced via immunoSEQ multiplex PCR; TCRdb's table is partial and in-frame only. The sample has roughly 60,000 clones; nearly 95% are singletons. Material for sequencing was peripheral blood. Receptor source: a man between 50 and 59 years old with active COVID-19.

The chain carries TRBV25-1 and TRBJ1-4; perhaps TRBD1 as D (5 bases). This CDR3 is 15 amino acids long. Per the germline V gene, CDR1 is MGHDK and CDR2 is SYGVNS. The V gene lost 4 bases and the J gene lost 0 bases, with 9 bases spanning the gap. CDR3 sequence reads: CASSARQSTNEKLFF. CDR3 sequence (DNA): TGTGCCAGCAGTGCCCGACAGTCAACTAATGAAAAACTGTTTTTT.

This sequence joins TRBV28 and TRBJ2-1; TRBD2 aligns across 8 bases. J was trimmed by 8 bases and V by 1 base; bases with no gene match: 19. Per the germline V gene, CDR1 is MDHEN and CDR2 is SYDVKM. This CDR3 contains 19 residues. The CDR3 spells CASSLSRTSRRRNTDEQFF. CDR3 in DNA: TGTGCCAGCAGTTTATCCCGGACTAGCAGGAGAAGGAATACGGATGAGCAGTTCTTC. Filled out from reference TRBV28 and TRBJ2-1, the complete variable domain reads DVKVTQSSRYLVKRTGEKVFLECVQDMDHENMFWYRQDPGLGLRLIYFSYDVKMKEKGDIPEGYSVSREKKERFSLILESASTNQTSMYLCASSLSRTSRRRNTDEQFFGPGTRLTVL.

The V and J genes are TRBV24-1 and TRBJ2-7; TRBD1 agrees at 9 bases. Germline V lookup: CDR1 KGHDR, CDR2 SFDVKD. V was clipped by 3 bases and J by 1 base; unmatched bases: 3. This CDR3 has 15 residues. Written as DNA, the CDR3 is TGTGCCACCAGTGATGGGGGACAGGGATCCTACGAGCAGTACTTC. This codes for CATSDGGQGSYEQYF.

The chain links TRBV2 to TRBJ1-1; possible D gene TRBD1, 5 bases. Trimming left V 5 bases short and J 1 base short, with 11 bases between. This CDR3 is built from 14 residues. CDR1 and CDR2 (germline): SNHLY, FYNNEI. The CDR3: CASSSGLSNTEAFF. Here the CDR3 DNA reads TGTGCCAGCAGTTCAGGGCTGTCGAACACTGAAGCTTTCTTT.

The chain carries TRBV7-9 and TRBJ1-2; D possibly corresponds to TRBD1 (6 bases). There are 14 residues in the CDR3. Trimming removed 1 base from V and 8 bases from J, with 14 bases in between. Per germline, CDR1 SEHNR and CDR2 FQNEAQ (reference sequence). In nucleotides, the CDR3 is TGTGCCAGCAGCTTAGTAGGGGGAACCGGCGGCTACACCTTC. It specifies CASSLVGGTGGYTF. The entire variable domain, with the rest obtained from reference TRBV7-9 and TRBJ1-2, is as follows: DTGVSQNPRHKITKRGQNVTFRCDPISEHNRLYWYRQTLGQGPEFLTYFQNEAQLEKSRLLSDRFSAERPKGSFSTLEIQRTEQGDSAMYLCASSLVGGTGGYTFGSGTRLTVV.

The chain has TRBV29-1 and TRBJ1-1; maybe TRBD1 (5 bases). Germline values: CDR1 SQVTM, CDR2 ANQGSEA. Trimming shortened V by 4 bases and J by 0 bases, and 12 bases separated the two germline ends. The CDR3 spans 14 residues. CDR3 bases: TGCAGCGTTGCCGGGGGGGGAATGAACACTGAAGCTTTCTTT. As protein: CSVAGGGMNTEAFF.

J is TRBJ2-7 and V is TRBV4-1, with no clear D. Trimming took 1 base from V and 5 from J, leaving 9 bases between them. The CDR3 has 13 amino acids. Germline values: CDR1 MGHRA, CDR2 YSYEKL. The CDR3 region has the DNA TGCGCCAGCAGCCAAGGTTCCGCGGACGAGCAGTACTTC. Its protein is CASSQGSADEQYF.

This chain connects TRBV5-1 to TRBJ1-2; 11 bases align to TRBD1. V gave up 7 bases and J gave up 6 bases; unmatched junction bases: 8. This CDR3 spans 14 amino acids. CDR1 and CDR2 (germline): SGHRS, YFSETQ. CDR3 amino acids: CASAWTGGEDGYTF. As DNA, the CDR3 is TGCGCCAGCGCCTGGACAGGGGGCGAGGATGGCTACACCTTC.

The CDR3 protein is CASSYTGYTEAFF. CDR3 in DNA: TGTGCCAGCAGTTACACAGGGTACACTGAAGCTTTCTTT. The V and J genes are TRBV6-2 or TRBV6-3 and TRBJ1-1; D perhaps matches TRBD1 (6 bases). The CDR3 sequence is 13 residues long. V lost 2 bases and J 3 bases, leaving 7 bases between the germline ends. Germline V CDR1 and CDR2: MNHEY, SVGEGT.

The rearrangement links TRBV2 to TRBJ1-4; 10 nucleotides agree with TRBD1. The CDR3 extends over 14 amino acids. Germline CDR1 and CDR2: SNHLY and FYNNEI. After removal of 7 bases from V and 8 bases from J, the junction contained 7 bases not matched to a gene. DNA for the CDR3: TGTGCCAGCAATCGACAGGGGGCGGGAGAAAAACTGTTTTTT. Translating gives CASNRQGAGEKLFF.